The T cell receptor beta chain described here comes from a study of T cell responses to AZD1222 COVID-19 vaccine. The study, taken as a whole, reports: The repertoires were collected only after the peak T cell response. The study found Spike-specific TCR breadth and depth rose after two AZD1222 doses. Clonal diversity was possibly underestimated; the donors were predominantly white British and more often female.

The CDR3 spans 14 residues. V lost 0 bases and J lost 3, with 9 bases in between. Looked up from germline, CDR1 is MNHEY and CDR2 is SVGAGI. Clones were read by immunoSEQ multiplex PCR, and TCRdb kept only the in-frame ones, dropping some. The sample includes around 99,000 clones, roughly 92% seen only once; the top ten take 8% to 9.5%. Comments on this clone: The antigen is not known.

It was second doses at about 4 or about 12 weeks that were pooled. The rearrangement joins TRBV6-5 to TRBJ2-7; tentative D call: TRBD1 (5 bases). The material was peripheral blood, obtained 28 days after the second AZD1222 dose. The origin of this receptor is an adult who received the AZD1222 COVID-19 vaccine. The CDR3 DNA is TGTGCCAGCAGTTACTCGTTAGGGGACTACGAGCAGTACTTC. Its protein product is CASSYSLGDYEQYF.